These 14 T cell receptor beta chains were all obtained from the same sample, sequenced in a study of CD8+ T cells in alopecia areata. RNA was extracted and reverse transcribed into cDNA as the sequencing template. Only in-frame clones appear in the TCRdb table, and some are missing; sequencing was by immunoSEQ multiplex PCR. The table has over 150,000 clones, approximately 62% seen once. The sequenced sample was CD4+ T cells sorted from blood, obtained at week 0. Receptor source: a human donor with alopecia areata.

This chain links TRBV5-1 with TRBJ2-6; TRBD1 agrees at 10 bases. The CDR3 runs 16 residues. With V trimmed by 0 bases and J by 4 bases, 1 base remained unmatched. Germline loops: CDR1 SGHRS, CDR2 YFSETQ. CDR3 region: CASSLGQGAGANVLTF. In DNA, the CDR3 is TGCGCCAGCAGCTTGGGACAGGGGGCCGGGGCCAACGTCCTGACTTTC.

This chain connects TRBV19 to TRBJ2-7; TRBD1 agrees at 8 bases. Germline lookup yields CDR1 LNHDA and CDR2 SQIVND (reference sequence). This CDR3 contains 13 residues. Germline trimming cut 7 bases from V and 6 bases from J; bases unmatched to any gene: 8. This CDR3 is CASTAGQAGEQYF. As DNA, the CDR3 is TGTGCCAGTACCGCGGGACAGGCGGGCGAGCAGTACTTC.

J is TRBJ2-7 and V is TRBV6-1; TRBD1 might be the D (5 bases). The CDR3 consists of 17 residues. Trimming took 2 bases from V and 3 from J, leaving 20 bases between them. The germline CDR1 and CDR2 sequences are MNHNS and SASEGT. The CDR3 sequence: CASSERQTVGNRYEQYF. CDR3 in DNA: TGTGCCAGCAGTGAACGTCAGACAGTCGGAAATCGCTACGAGCAGTACTTC.

The V and J genes are TRBV29-1 and TRBJ2-3; no reliable D call. Per the germline V gene, CDR1 is SQVTM and CDR2 is ANQGSEA. The V and J ends lost 3 bases and 2 bases respectively, with 6 bases between them. This CDR3 has 12 residues. The CDR3 is CSVDPITDTQYF. CDR3 DNA sequence: TGCAGCGTTGATCCAATCACAGATACGCAGTATTTT.

CDR3 protein: CATRGVSDTEAFF. CDR3 DNA sequence: TGTGCCACGAGAGGGGTTAGTGACACTGAAGCTTTCTTT. This chain joins TRBV15 and TRBJ1-1, with D maybe TRBD1 (5 bases). Germline loops: CDR1 LNHNV, CDR2 YYDKDF (reference sequence). The ends were cut back, 9 bases at V and 3 bases at J, with 14 bases in the middle. The CDR3 extends over 13 amino acids.

The chain carries TRBV7-2 and TRBJ2-7; perhaps TRBD2 as D (6 bases). CDR1 and CDR2 from the germline V gene are SGHTA and FQGNSA. The CDR3 has 15 amino acids. V was cut by 1 base and J by 4 bases, with 14 bases left in between. For the CDR3, the DNA is TGTGCCAGCAGCTTAGGCCAGGTGACTAGGTACGAGCAGTACTTC. Translation gives CASSLGQVTRYEQYF.

This clone was picked up a small number of times. The chain has TRBV7-2 and TRBJ2-5, with 12 bases fitting TRBD2. The CDR3 runs 17 residues. The germline gives CDR1 SGHTA, CDR2 FQGNSA. V trimming: 5 bases; J trimming: 5 bases; junction bases outside the gene matches: 12. The CDR3 DNA reads TGTGCCAGCAGCCCAGGGCTAGCGGGGGGGCTGATGGAGACCCAGTACTTC. Protein product: CASSPGLAGGLMETQYF.

The chain couples TRBV7-2 to TRBJ2-2, with 7 bases lining up with TRBD1. The germline gives CDR1 SGHTA, CDR2 FQGNSA. With V trimmed by 5 bases and J by 1 base, 7 bases remained unmatched. The CDR3 is made up of 16 amino acids. CDR3: CASSRVGQMNTGELFF. CDR3 DNA sequence: TGTGCCAGCAGCAGAGTGGGACAGATGAACACCGGGGAGCTGTTTTTT.

This clone was detected only a few times. This chain links TRBV28 with TRBJ2-2; TRBD2 agrees at 7 bases. Germline CDR1 reads MDHEN; CDR2 reads SYDVKM. J gave up 5 bases and V 4 bases, and 7 bases lay outside the gene matches. The CDR3 is 15 residues long. CDR3 nucleotide sequence: TGTGCCAGCAGTTCGCCCAGCGGGGCAACCGGGGAGCTGTTTTTT. Its protein product is CASSSPSGATGELFF.

The chain is built from TRBV30 and TRBJ1-4, with a weak D call TRBD1 (5 bases). The CDR3 runs to 11 residues. Trimming removed 5 bases from V and 10 bases from J, with 11 bases in between. Germline loops: CDR1 GTSNPN, CDR2 SVGIG (reference sequence). The CDR3 sequence: CAWGRGGKLFF. The CDR3 DNA is TGTGCCTGGGGCCGTGGGGGAAAACTGTTTTTT.

The chain links TRBV9 to TRBJ1-5, with D unclear. Per germline, CDR1 SGDLS and CDR2 YYNGEE. The CDR3 totals 15 residues. Trimming took off 0 bases at V and 3 bases at J, with 10 bases between the two ends. The CDR3 DNA reads as TGTGCCAGCAGCGTAGGCTCTGGTTTCAATCAGCCCCAGCATTTT. Encoded protein: CASSVGSGFNQPQHF.

The chain links TRBV29-1 to TRBJ1-1; the D is unclear. The germline V gene has CDR1 SQVTM and CDR2 ANQGSEA. V lost 4 bases, J lost 5 bases, and 14 bases lay in between. The CDR3 consists of 13 residues. The CDR3 region has the DNA TGCAGCGTTGGGTCCGGTTTCGGGACTGAAGCTTTCTTT. Protein product: CSVGSGFGTEAFF.

The chain joins TRBV29-1 to TRBJ2-3; 8 bases line up with TRBD2. Looked up from germline, CDR1 is SQVTM and CDR2 is ANQGSEA. V was clipped by 5 bases and J by 4 bases; unmatched bases: 11. This CDR3 is 15 amino acids long. The DNA of the CDR3 is TGCAGCGTTTCTACAGGACTAGCAGTATCAGATACGCAGTATTTT. It codes for CSVSTGLAVSDTQYF.

The chain uses TRBV29-1 and TRBJ2-3, with a possible D match to TRBD2 (6 bases). CDR3 length: 14 residues. Germline V gene data show CDR1 as SQVTM and CDR2 as ANQGSEA. V dropped 4 bases and J dropped 1 base, with 12 bases sitting between them. The DNA for the CDR3 is TGCAGCGTTGCAGCCCCTAGCGGCACAGATACGCAGTATTTT. Amino acid sequence: CSVAAPSGTDTQYF.